The following is a TCR beta chain sequence with its context. Antigen unknown. Donors contributed one heparinised blood draw apiece, averaging about 120 mL. This record comes from a study of beta chain features in type 1 diabetes. Whole-study context: Examination spanned about 110 million sorted cells from all samples. General study findings and limits: Compared to healthy donors, patients appeared to have naive, central memory and Treg TCRB repertoires that were more alike.

This CDR3 has 15 residues. Expressed TCRB transcripts were sequenced after all isolated RNA was converted to cDNA. Method: immunoSEQ multiplex PCR; TCRdb's copy keeps in-frame clones and lacks some. Here the sample spans around 500,000 clones, over 10% being singletons. This chain links TRBV21-1 with TRBJ2-1. TRBV21-1 is a pseudogene. Sample: naive CD4+ T cells from blood. The sequence was collected from a woman between 18 and 29 years old in good health. The CDR3 nucleotides are TGTGCCAGCAGCGGTGTGGGGTTCTCCTACAATGAGCAGTTCTTC. It is translated as CASSGVGFSYNEQFF.